The TCR beta chain described here comes from a study of PD-1 blockade in classical Hodgkin lymphoma. Assay used: immunoSEQ multiplex PCR; TCRdb lists only in-frame clones, some missing. The data contain 98,000 or so clones, roughly nine tenths of them seen just once; the ten biggest clones take up approximately 20%. Every patient had relapsed following autologous stem cell transplantation, and cohorts differed in brentuximab vedotin exposure. This CDR3 is built from 16 residues. From germline, CDR1 is SGHVS and CDR2 FNYEAQ. Between the trimmed V and J ends, which lost 2 bases and 1 base, there was a span of 9 bases.

This clonotype was sampled from a human donor with classical Hodgkin lymphoma. The V call is TRBV7-6, the J call TRBJ2-6, with D uncertain. The specimen was peripheral blood mononuclear cells (PBMCs), collected before the second cycle of nivolumab. This chain's CDR3 is CASSLQGESGANVLTF. CDR3 coding DNA: TGTGCCAGCAGCTTACAAGGAGAGTCTGGGGCCAACGTCCTGACTTTC.